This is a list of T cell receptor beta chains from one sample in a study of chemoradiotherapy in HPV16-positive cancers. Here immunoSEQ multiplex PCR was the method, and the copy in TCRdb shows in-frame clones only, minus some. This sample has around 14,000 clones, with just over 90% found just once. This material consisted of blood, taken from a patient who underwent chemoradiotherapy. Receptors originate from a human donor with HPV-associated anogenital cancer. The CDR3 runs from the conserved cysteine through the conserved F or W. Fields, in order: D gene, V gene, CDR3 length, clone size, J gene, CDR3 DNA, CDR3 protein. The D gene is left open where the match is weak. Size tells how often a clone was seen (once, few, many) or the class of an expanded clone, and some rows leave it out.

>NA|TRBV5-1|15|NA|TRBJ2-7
TGCGCCAGCAGCTCCTCCGGGACACGGCTAGGGGAGCAGTACTTC
CASSSSGTRLGEQYF
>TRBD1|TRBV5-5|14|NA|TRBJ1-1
TGTGCCAGCAGCACCTGGACAGGGTGGTCTGAAGCTTTCTTT
CASSTWTGWSEAFF
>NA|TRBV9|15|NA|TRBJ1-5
TGTGCCAGCAGCGTAGGATCAGGGGGCAATCAGCCCCAGCATTTT
CASSVGSGGNQPQHF
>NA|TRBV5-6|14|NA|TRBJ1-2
TGTGCCAGCAGTGAAGGTGAACAGTTATATGGCTACACCTTC
CASSEGEQLYGYTF
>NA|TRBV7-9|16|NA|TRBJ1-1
TGTGCCAGCAGCTTGGCCGGAGAACTGCCGAACACTGAAGCTTTCTTT
CASSLAGELPNTEAFF
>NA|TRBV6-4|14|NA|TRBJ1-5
TGTGCCAGCAGCCCCGACAGTTTTACTCAGCCCCAGCATTTT
CASSPDSFTQPQHF
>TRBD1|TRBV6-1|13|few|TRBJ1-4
TGTGCCAGCAGGGACAGGCGTCCAGAAAAACTGTTTTTT
CASRDRRPEKLFF
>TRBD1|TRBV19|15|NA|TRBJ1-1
TGTGCCAGTAGTAAATGGACAGGGCGAAACACTGAAGCTTTCTTT
CASSKWTGRNTEAFF
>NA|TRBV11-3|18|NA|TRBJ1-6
TGTGCCAGCAGCCGTATATGTCGGCCGGACAGAAAAGATTCACCCCTCCACTTT
CASSRICRPDRKDSPLHF
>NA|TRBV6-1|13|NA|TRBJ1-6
TGTGCCAGCCTTCTGACGGGGATCTCACCCCTCCACTTT
CASLLTGISPLHF
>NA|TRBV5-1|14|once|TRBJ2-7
TGCGCCAGCAGCTTGAGGGGGGGCCGCAACGAGCAGTACTTC
CASSLRGGRNEQYF
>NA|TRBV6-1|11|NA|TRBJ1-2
TGTGCCAGCAGGCCATCGTATGGCTACACCTTC
CASRPSYGYTF
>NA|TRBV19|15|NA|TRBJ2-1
TGTGCCAGTAGCCGACAGGTTGTAGTTTACAATGAGCAGTTCTTC
CASSRQVVVYNEQFF
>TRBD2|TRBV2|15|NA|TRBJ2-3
TGTGCCAGCAGTGACCCCGGGACTAGTGCAGATACGCAGTATTTT
CASSDPGTSADTQYF
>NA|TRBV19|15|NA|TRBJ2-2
TGTGCCAGTAGTATAGATCTGGGGACGGCGAGGGAGCTGTTTTTT
CASSIDLGTARELFF
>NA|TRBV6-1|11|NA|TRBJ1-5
TGTGCCAGCAGTGAAGGGGAGCCCCAGCATTTT
CASSEGEPQHF
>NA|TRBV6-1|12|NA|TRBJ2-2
TGTGCCAGCAGCCGGAACTTGGGGGAGCTGTTTTTT
CASSRNLGELFF